The entry below describes one T cell receptor (beta chain). The donors were part of the validation cohort of 120 subjects. That cohort was separate from the first cohort, which comprised under 700 subjects. This record comes from a study of cytomegalovirus exposure and HLA in healthy donors. Repertoires were generated with immunoSEQ multiplex PCR, while TCRdb's copy carries only in-frame clones and drops some. The sample has under 250,000 clones, more than 75% seen once. This CDR3 region has 14 residues. V lost 4 bases and J lost 3, with 15 bases in between. CDR1 is GTSNPN and CDR2 is SVGIG in the germline V gene (reference sequence).

The TCR was taken from a woman between 18 and 29 years old in good health and CMV-seropositive. Sequencing input: PBMCs. This rearrangement joins TRBV30 to TRBJ1-2; D is possibly TRBD1 (5 bases). This chain's CDR3 is CAWISYGGDYGYTF. DNA of the CDR3: TGTGCCTGGATCTCCTACGGGGGTGACTATGGCTACACCTTC. Full variable domain (rest looked up from reference TRBV30 and TRBJ1-2): SQTIHQWPATLVQPVGSPLSLECTVEGTSNPNLYWYRQAAGRGLQLLFYSVGIGQISSEVPQNLSASRPQDRQFILSSKKLLLSDSGFYLCAWISYGGDYGYTFGSGTRLTVV.